This is a list of T cell receptor beta chains from one sample in a study of blood T cell repertoires in COVID-19. Measured with immunoSEQ multiplex PCR; TCRdb has only the in-frame clones, and not every one. The sample holds around 300,000 clones, around nine tenths seen once. Sequencing was performed on PBMCs or T cells enriched from blood (not recorded which). Every receptor here comes from a woman aged 18-30 years who had recovered from COVID-19. CDR3s include the opening cysteine and the closing phenylalanine or tryptophan. A D gene is named only where the DNA matches it firmly. Some rows have no size entry. The others give once, few or many, or a class for an expanded clone.

TRBJ1-5,-,-,TRBV19,CASRGLPSGGSQHF,TGTGCCAGTAGGGGGTTGCCTTCCGGGGGGTCCCAGCATTTT
TRBJ2-7,-,-,TRBV18,CASSLDRYEQYF,TGTGCCAGCTCGCTTGACAGGTACGAGCAGTACTTC
TRBJ2-3,-,-,TRBV2,CASSEVTGWEDTQYF,TGTGCCAGCAGTGAGGTCACAGGGTGGGAGGATACGCAGTATTTT
TRBJ2-5,-,-,TRBV21-1,CASSKCRPQDRRKETQYF,TGTGCCAGCAGCAAATGTCGGCCCCAAGACAGAAGGAAAGAGACCCAGTACTTC
TRBJ2-3,-,TRBD1,TRBV6-6,CASSRSGTVKSDTQYF,TGTGCCAGCAGTCGATCCGGGACAGTGAAGTCAGATACGCAGTATTTT
TRBJ1-2,-,-,TRBV3-1/TRBV3-2,CASSQVGVGGYTF,TGTGCCAGCAGCCAAGTGGGAGTAGGGGGCTACACCTTC
TRBJ2-7,-,-,TRBV5-4,CASSSTVSGSRPYEQYF,TGTGCCAGCAGCTCAACCGTATCGGGGTCAAGGCCCTACGAGCAGTACTTC
TRBJ2-5,-,TRBD2,TRBV7-2,CASSYGTSGSRETQYF,TGTGCCAGCAGCTACGGGACTAGCGGGAGCAGGGAGACCCAGTACTTC
TRBJ2-1,-,TRBD2,TRBV11-3,CASSSRLAGYNEQFF,TGTGCCAGCAGCTCACGACTAGCGGGCTACAATGAGCAGTTCTTC
TRBJ1-5,-,-,TRBV2,CASSDRASNQPQHF,TGTGCCAGCAGTGACAGGGCGAGCAATCAGCCCCAGCATTTT
TRBJ2-3,-,TRBD1,TRBV28,CASSPRDRVTDTQYF,TGTGCCAGCAGTCCCCGGGACAGGGTCACAGATACGCAGTATTTT
TRBJ2-7,-,-,TRBV15,CATSRTQGGPSYEQYF,TGTGCCACCAGCCGAACGCAGGGGGGACCTTCCTACGAGCAGTACTTC
TRBJ1-5,-,-,TRBV15,CATSRSRSRALDSNQPQHF,TGTGCCACCAGCAGAAGTAGATCGAGGGCCCTGGATAGCAATCAGCCCCAGCATTTT
TRBJ1-2,few,-,TRBV9,CASSVVAGLNYGYTF,TGTGCCAGCAGCGTAGTGGCGGGCCTTAACTATGGCTACACCTTC
TRBJ2-3,once,TRBD1,TRBV2,CASSEWGTASTDTQYF,TGTGCCAGCAGTGAATGGGGGACAGCTAGCACAGATACGCAGTATTTT
TRBJ2-7,-,TRBD1,TRBV13,CASSFRTGEHYEQYF,TGTGCCAGCAGCTTTCGGACAGGGGAACACTACGAGCAGTACTTC
TRBJ2-3,-,TRBD1,TRBV19,CASTLGQGASTDTQYF,TGTGCCAGTACCCTCGGACAGGGGGCGAGCACAGATACGCAGTATTTT
TRBJ2-5,-,-,TRBV4-2,CASSRRYSQETQYF,TGTGCCAGCAGCCGAAGGTACAGCCAAGAGACCCAGTACTTC
TRBJ2-7,few,-,TRBV20-1,CSARDSYEQYF,TGCAGTGCCAGGGACTCATACGAGCAGTACTTC
TRBJ2-2,-,-,TRBV20-1,CSASRRYTGELFF,TGCAGTGCTAGTAGGCGGTACACCGGGGAGCTGTTTTTT
TRBJ2-7,-,-,TRBV11-3,CASSPILGLSYEQYF,TGTGCCAGCAGCCCTATCCTGGGCTTGTCCTACGAGCAGTACTTC
TRBJ1-4,-,TRBD1,TRBV27,CASSDDRGAPLGKLFF,TGTGCCAGCAGCGACGACAGGGGCGCCCCCCTGGGAAAACTGTTTTTT
TRBJ2-3,-,-,TRBV21-1,CASSKKSKYSTQYF,TGTGCCAGCAGCAAAAAGAGTAAGTATTCGACGCAGTATTTT
TRBJ2-5,-,TRBD1,TRBV7-9,CASSSGTGGQETQYF,TGTGCCAGCAGCTCCGGGACAGGGGGCCAAGAGACCCAGTACTTC
TRBJ2-1,-,TRBD1,TRBV5-1,CASSFTAGGYEQFF,TGCGCCAGCAGCTTCACGGCAGGGGGCTATGAGCAGTTCTTC
TRBJ2-1,once,-,TRBV10-3,CAISGGEQQFF,TGTGCCATCAGTGGGGGGGAGCAGCAGTTCTTC
TRBJ2-7,-,-,TRBV5-4,CASSVRGGAYEQYF,TGTGCCAGCAGCGTGAGGGGGGGGGCGTACGAGCAGTACTTC
TRBJ2-1,-,TRBD1,TRBV10-1,CASSESMTGHEQFF,TGCGCCAGCAGTGAGTCGATGACAGGGCATGAGCAGTTCTTC
TRBJ1-2,-,-,TRBV25-1,CARGAGYRGYTF,TGTGCCAGGGGGGCAGGGTATCGTGGCTACACCTTC
TRBJ2-5,-,TRBD2,TRBV30,CAWSVAGETQYF,TGTGCCTGGAGCGTAGCGGGAGAGACCCAGTACTTC
TRBJ1-2,-,-,TRBV30,CAWTVLYGYTF,TGTGCCTGGACGGTACTCTATGGCTACACCTTC
TRBJ2-5,-,-,TRBV13,CASSLGQGPETQYF,TGTGCCAGCAGCTTAGGACAGGGCCCAGAGACCCAGTACTTC
TRBJ1-5,medium-sized,TRBD1,TRBV7-9,CASSPGGQGNQPQHF,TGTGCCAGCAGCCCGGGTGGACAGGGCAATCAGCCCCAGCATTTT
TRBJ2-7,once,TRBD1,TRBV5-4,CASSLIYRGTGPYEQYF,TGTGCCAGCAGCTTGATCTATCGGGGGACAGGGCCCTACGAGCAGTACTTC
TRBJ2-7,-,TRBD1,TRBV27,CASSLNPGTAYEQYF,TGTGCCAGCAGTCTAAATCCCGGGACAGCCTACGAGCAGTACTTC
TRBJ2-1,-,TRBD2,TRBV24-1,CATSRRLAGATSYNEQFF,TGTGCCACCAGTCGAAGACTAGCGGGGGCAACCTCCTACAATGAGCAGTTCTTC
TRBJ1-1,-,TRBD1,TRBV5-1,CASSPGTVRNTEAFF,TGCGCCAGCAGCCCCGGGACAGTGAGGAACACTGAAGCTTTCTTT
TRBJ1-1,-,-,TRBV5-1,CASSQDDSRTEAFF,TGCGCCAGCAGCCAAGACGACTCCCGGACTGAAGCTTTCTTT
TRBJ2-2,-,-,TRBV5-6,CASSPTGVDGTGELFF,TGTGCCAGCAGCCCTACGGGGGTAGACGGAACGGGGGAGCTGTTTTTT
TRBJ1-5,-,-,TRBV10-3,CAISPTGIPDQNQPQHF,TGTGCCATCAGTCCTACAGGGATACCAGACCAAAATCAGCCCCAGCATTTT
TRBJ2-1,-,TRBD2,TRBV27,CASSLGSGTNEQFF,TGTGCCAGCAGTTTAGGTAGCGGGACAAATGAGCAGTTCTTC
TRBJ2-3,-,TRBD1,TRBV10-1,CASSEFETGDRDTQYF,TGCGCCAGCAGTGAGTTTGAGACAGGGGATAGAGATACGCAGTATTTT
TRBJ1-1,-,TRBD1,TRBV2,CASGEATGGYTEAFF,TGTGCCAGCGGAGAAGCGACAGGGGGATACACTGAAGCTTTCTTT
TRBJ2-1,-,TRBD1,TRBV7-2,CASSVGQAGNEQFF,TGTGCCAGCAGCGTGGGACAGGCGGGCAATGAGCAGTTCTTC
TRBJ2-2,-,TRBD2,TRBV5-4,CASSPGLATGELFF,TGTGCCAGCAGCCCGGGACTAGCGACCGGGGAGCTGTTTTTT
TRBJ1-6,-,TRBD1,TRBV11-3,CASSAGTAYNSPLHF,TGTGCCAGCAGCGCCGGGACAGCCTATAATTCACCCCTCCACTTT
TRBJ2-7,-,-,TRBV7-9,CASSTGDYEQYF,TGTGCCAGCAGCACGGGAGACTACGAGCAGTACTTC
TRBJ2-7,-,-,TRBV6-1,CASSELRTASYEQYF,TGTGCCAGCAGTGAATTAAGGACTGCATCCTACGAGCAGTACTTC
TRBJ1-1,-,-,TRBV7-8,CASSLAAGNTEAFF,TGTGCCAGCAGCTTAGCGGCGGGGAACACTGAAGCTTTCTTT
TRBJ2-7,-,TRBD1,TRBV2,CASSGQGRGEQYF,TGTGCCAGCAGTGGACAGGGGCGGGGAGAGCAGTACTTC
TRBJ2-1,-,TRBD2,TRBV29-1,CSVSGSADEQFF,TGCAGCGTTAGCGGGAGTGCGGATGAGCAGTTCTTC
TRBJ2-3,once,TRBD2,TRBV4-1,CASSQVGREVTDTQYF,TGCGCCAGCAGCCAAGTGGGGCGGGAGGTTACAGATACGCAGTATTTT
TRBJ1-2,-,-,TRBV2,CASRNSVRGTF,TGTGCCAGCAGGAATTCCGTACGAGGGACCTTC
TRBJ1-1,-,-,TRBV19,CASSLTGNTEAFF,TGTGCCAGTAGCTTAACAGGGAACACTGAAGCTTTCTTT
TRBJ1-6,-,-,TRBV6-6,CASSPLPGPQSPLHF,TGTGCCAGCAGTCCGCTCCCTGGGCCCCAATCACCCCTCCACTTT
TRBJ2-5,-,TRBD2,TRBV9,CASSVSGRGETQYF,TGTGCCAGCAGCGTTAGCGGGAGGGGAGAGACCCAGTACTTC
TRBJ1-5,-,-,TRBV27,CASSLEGRGLQPQHF,TGTGCCAGCAGTTTAGAGGGCAGAGGGCTTCAGCCCCAGCATTTT
TRBJ2-2,-,-,TRBV4-2,CASSLSTGELFF,TGTGCCAGCAGCCTGAGCACCGGGGAGCTGTTTTTT
TRBJ2-7,-,-,TRBV30,CAWSVLISGPYEQYF,TGTGCCTGGAGTGTACTTATTAGCGGCCCCTACGAGCAGTACTTC
TRBJ1-6,once,TRBD1,TRBV30,CAWSRDRNNSPLHF,TGTGCCTGGAGTAGGGACAGGAATAATTCACCCCTCCACTTT